This record concerns one T cell receptor beta chain sequence. The data were obtained in a study of blood T cell repertoires in COVID-19. Study summary: The cDNA or gDNA used as material had been derived from T cells, B-cell-depleted T cells, or PBMCs.

Authors' analysis steps: Quantification of nucleated cells was approximated via reference gene primer amplification. Generated by immunoSEQ multiplex PCR, the TCRdb table keeps only in-frame clones and is missing some. V and J calls plus clone size are reproduced from that table; the DNA served to infer D and trimming. The repertoire holds 250,000 to 300,000 clones, with 80% to 90% as singletons. Germline CDR1 is SGHAT and CDR2 is FQNNGV. The CDR3 runs to 14 residues. The V end lost 1 base, the J end lost 8 bases, and 14 bases lay between the germline ends. The sequence was obtained from a woman in her sixties or seventies with acute or convalescent COVID-19. This sequence joins TRBV11-2 and TRBJ1-1; possible D gene TRBD1, 6 bases. Sequenced sample: peripheral blood. CDR3 DNA sequence: TGTGCCAGCAGCTTAGGAGGGGGTCAATGGGAAGCTTTCTTT. This codes for CASSLGGGQWEAFF.